This entry concerns a single T cell receptor (beta chain). The assay was immunoSEQ multiplex PCR, and TCRdb's table has in-frame clones only and misses some. This table has approximately 300,000 clones, over 75% appearing once. V was cut by 4 bases and J by 1 base, with 8 bases left in between. This CDR3 has 15 residues. Germline lookup yields CDR1 LGHDT and CDR2 YNNKEL (reference sequence). The age range of participants was about 18 to 95 years, with residence in under 30 US areas. Membership in each cohort depended on participant-reported clinical history. The data originate from a study of blood T cell repertoires in COVID-19.

Sequencing was performed on PBMCs or T cells enriched from blood (not recorded which). The TCR was taken from a woman younger than 35 who had recovered from COVID-19. This chain connects TRBV3-1 (or the pseudogene TRBV3-2) to TRBJ2-6; D is perhaps TRBD1 (6 bases). The DNA for the CDR3 is TGTGCCAGCAGCCGACAGGTGTCTGGGGCCAACGTCCTGACTTTC. As protein: CASSRQVSGANVLTF.